This T cell receptor beta chain was found in a study of response to subunit inactivated influenza vaccine (dated by TCRdb to 2016 to 2019). For context, the study as a whole: The study used deep quantitative T cell receptor repertoire profiling to track responses to a trivalent subunit inactivated influenza vaccine. The paper as a whole reports these results and caveats: The authors proposed that each seasonal influenza vaccination may bring in only a limited number of new T cells.

Note on this clonotype: Its antigen has not been determined. No base quality values were provided; no much bigger clone lies one nucleotide off.

V loses 3 bases, J loses 5 bases, and the germline ends lie 10 bases apart. Reading the germline V gene (reference sequence) gives CDR1 DFQATT and CDR2 SNEGSKA. The CDR3 covers 12 residues, taking in both the cysteine and the phenylalanine. Kept here is only the CDR3 DNA, which spans 36 bases and is read in frame from base 1. The library came from RT-PCR. The sequencer was an Illumina HiSeq 2500. TCRdb reprocessing: public reads trimmed at Q25 with fastp, clones called with MiXCR, in-frame beta chains kept. Identical CDR3 protein sequences are pooled into one entry, listed with their most common genes and DNA. Recorded for this sample are roughly 540,000 distinct CDR3 sequences; roughly a quarter of them occurred a single time. Under 3.5% of the sample rests with the top ten. The same data also contributed to another study, on T cells expressing NK-cell markers. The other study reports the following: TCR beta cDNA libraries were prepared using 5'RACE template switching, which introduced a universal primer site and unique molecular identifiers. In sorted CD3+CD56+NKG2C+, CD3+CD56+NKG2C- and CD3+CD56-NKG2C+ T-cell subsets from several donors, TCR beta-chain repertoires were profiled. Seven of the eight sequenced donors were HCMV-seropositive and one was HCMV-seronegative. In several experiments an anti-gammadeltaTCR antibody was added to restrict sorting to alphabetaTCR-expressing T cells. In several donors, the dominant CD3+CD56+NKG2C+ clonotypes ranked among the top 10 CD8+ clonotypes, making up roughly 1.0-7.0% of CD8+ T cells. Those dominant clonotypes were again the most abundant among CD3+CD56-NKG2C+ cells in a handful of donors, at about 25-65%. Whether the expanded NKG2C-expressing T cell clones were specific for HCMV antigens remained unclear. Randomly selected healthy volunteers, three men and five women, were used as the eight sequenced donors. A commercial ELISA kit detecting HCMV-specific IgG in serum was used to determine HCMV serostatus. Ficoll density gradient centrifugation was used to isolate peripheral blood mononuclear cells from blood. Using Miltenyi isolation kits, CD4+ and CD8+ T cells were isolated from PBMC through magnetic immunoseparation. cDNA synthesis was primed from the TCR beta constant segment and was followed by two successive PCR amplification steps. Libraries were sequenced as 2 x 150 bp reads on Illumina HiSeq 2000/2500, MiSeq or NextSeq. MIGEC was used to demultiplex reads and group reads by UMI, and MiTCR was used to assemble and quantify clonotypes. Only TCR cDNA sequences supported by at least two reads were kept to exclude erroneous sequences. Downstream repertoire analysis used the tcR package, and clonotypes were matched across fractions by CDR3 nucleotide sequence plus V segment. VDJmatch was used to annotate antigen specificity against VDJdb, with one amino acid substitution in CDR3 allowed.

This specimen consisted of CD4+ T cells sorted from PBMCs, obtained 11 to 12 days after vaccination. The receptor was derived from a middle-aged man who received an inactivated influenza vaccine. Donor details come from another sample of the same person, matched by shared clones. The V and J genes are TRBV20-1 and TRBJ2-5, with the D gene uncertain. Here the CDR3 is given as CSASQIRETQYF. DNA sequence: TGCAGTGCTAGCCAAATTAGGGAGACCCAGTACTTC.